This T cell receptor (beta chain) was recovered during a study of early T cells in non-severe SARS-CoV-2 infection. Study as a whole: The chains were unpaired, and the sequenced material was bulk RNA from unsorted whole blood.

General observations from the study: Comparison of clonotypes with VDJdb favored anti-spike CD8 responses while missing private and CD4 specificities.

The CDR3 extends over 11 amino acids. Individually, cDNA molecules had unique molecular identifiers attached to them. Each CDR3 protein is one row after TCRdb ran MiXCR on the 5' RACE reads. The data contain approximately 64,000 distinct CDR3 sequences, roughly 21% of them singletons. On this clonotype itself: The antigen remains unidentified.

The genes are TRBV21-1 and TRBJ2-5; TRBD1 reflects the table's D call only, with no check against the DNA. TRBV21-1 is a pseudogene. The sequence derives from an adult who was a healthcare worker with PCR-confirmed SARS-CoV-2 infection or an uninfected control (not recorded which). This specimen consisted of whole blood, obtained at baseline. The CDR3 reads CARGQGETQYF. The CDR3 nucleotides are TGTGCTAGAGGACAGGGAGAGACCCAGTACTTC.